A single sample gave rise to the 8 T cell receptor beta chains below, sequenced in a study of blood T cell repertoires in COVID-19. Profiling relied on immunoSEQ multiplex PCR, and the TCRdb table lists in-frame clones only, not all of them. In the table there are about 200,000 clones, approximately 86% of which are singletons. Sequencing was performed on peripheral blood. These receptors were collected from a man in his 60s with acute or convalescent COVID-19.

Ten or more counts support this clone. The chain couples TRBV3-1 (or the pseudogene TRBV3-2) to TRBJ2-1, with 8 bases fitting TRBD1. CDR1 is LGHDT and CDR2 is YNNKEL in the germline V gene (reference sequence). CDR3 length equals 16 residues. The ends lost 4 bases at V and 7 bases at J; junction bases unmatched: 12. The CDR3 here is CASSRIPGGSWNEQFF. CDR3 nucleotide sequence: TGTGCCAGCAGCCGCATCCCAGGGGGCTCATGGAATGAGCAGTTCTTC.

This clone was seen only once. The J gene is TRBJ2-5, the V gene TRBV5-1, with D possibly being TRBD2 (5 bases). CDR1 SGHRS and CDR2 YFSETQ come from the germline V gene. CDR3 length equals 15 residues. The ends were cut back, 4 bases at V and 1 base at J, with 14 bases in the middle. In DNA, the CDR3 is TGCGCCAGCAGCGGGGTCCCGGGAACCCAAGAGACCCAGTACTTC. This gives the protein CASSGVPGTQETQYF.

In its sample, this clone was seen a few times. J is TRBJ2-7 and V is TRBV28; TRBD2 matches 11 bases. CDR1 is MDHEN, CDR2 SYDVKM, per germline. J lost 0 bases, V lost 3 bases, and 4 bases had no gene match. The length of the CDR3 is 16 residues. The CDR3 loop is CASSFGLAGLSYEQYF. The CDR3 DNA sequence: TGTGCCAGCAGTTTTGGACTAGCGGGCCTCTCCTACGAGCAGTACTTC.

This clone was detected only once. The chain has TRBV5-4 and TRBJ1-2; no firm D call. Between the trimmed V and J ends, which lost 4 bases and 3 bases, there was a span of 13 bases. The germline V gene encodes CDR1 SGHNT and CDR2 YYREEE (reference sequence). The length of the CDR3 is 14 residues. The DNA of the CDR3 is TGTGCCAGCAGCCCTGGTAACAGACACTATGGCTACACCTTC. Translation gives CASSPGNRHYGYTF.

The J gene is TRBJ1-2, the V gene TRBV3-1 (or the pseudogene TRBV3-2); 9 nucleotides line up with TRBD1. The CDR3 sequence is 14 residues long. The germline V gene encodes CDR1 LGHDT and CDR2 YNNKEL (reference sequence). The V segment lost 5 bases and the J segment 7 bases; nucleotides outside the gene matches: 8. The CDR3 loop reads CASSDRTGVTGYTF. CDR3 bases: TGTGCCAGCAGCGACAGGACAGGGGTGACTGGCTACACCTTC.

At least ten counts were recorded for this clone. The rearrangement joins TRBV29-1 to TRBJ1-2; D remains ambiguous. Looked up from germline, CDR1 is SQVTM and CDR2 is ANQGSEA. CDR3 length equals 12 residues. Trimming took off 7 bases at V and 8 bases at J, with 17 bases between the two ends. Here the CDR3 DNA reads TGCAGCGCTCCGGACTGGCCGGGGGGCTACACCTTC. Its protein is CSAPDWPGGYTF. Using reference TRBV29-1 and TRBJ1-2 for the parts outside the CDR3, the full variable domain is SAVISQKPSRDICQRGTSLTIQCQVDSQVTMMFWYRQQPGQSLTLIATANQGSEATYESGFVIDKFPISRPNLTFSTLTVSNMSPEDSSIYLCSAPDWPGGYTFGSGTRLTVV.

This clone was seen a handful of times. The chain joins TRBV3-1 (or the pseudogene TRBV3-2) to TRBJ1-1; possibly TRBD1 for D (6 bases). The V end was cut by 0 bases, the J end by 5 bases, with 16 bases between. Germline lookup yields CDR1 LGHDT and CDR2 YNNKEL (reference sequence). This CDR3 contains 16 residues. CDR3 protein: CASSQDQWGGGTEAFF. CDR3 in DNA: TGTGCCAGCAGCCAAGATCAGTGGGGAGGGGGAACTGAAGCTTTCTTT.

V is TRBV7-9 and J is TRBJ1-2, with 7 bases identical to TRBD1. The V and J ends lost 2 bases and 7 bases, in that order; junction bases with no gene match: 7. CDR3 length: 14 amino acids. Germline V gene data show CDR1 as SEHNR and CDR2 as FQNEAQ (reference sequence). The CDR3 DNA sequence: TGTGCCAGCAGCTTATATGGAGGGGGCGGTGGCTACACCTTC. Translated: CASSLYGGGGGYTF.